The next 8 T cell receptor beta chains were all read from a single sample in a study of cytomegalovirus exposure and HLA in healthy donors. PCR involved 60 Vbeta and 13 Jbeta primers. The table came from immunoSEQ multiplex PCR; TCRdb's copy has only in-frame clones and leaves some out. Of about 190,000 clones in the sample, 75% to 90% were seen once. Source material: PBMCs. The receptor source for this set is a man aged 35 to 55 in good health and CMV-seropositive.

CDR3 coding DNA: TGTGCCAGCAGCCCCACTGCTTACCAAGAGACCCAGTACTTC. Translated, it gives CASSPTAYQETQYF. The V and J genes are TRBV7-9 and TRBJ2-5, with unresolved D. The CDR3 runs to 14 residues. Deletions cut 5 bases from V and 0 bases from J, with 10 bases between. Germline loops: CDR1 SEHNR, CDR2 FQNEAQ (reference sequence).

The rearrangement uses TRBV7-9 and TRBJ2-7, with a possible D match to TRBD1 (6 bases). The CDR3 is made up of 12 amino acids. Germline V gene lookup returns CDR1 SEHNR and CDR2 FQNEAQ (reference sequence). Trimming took off 9 bases at V and 2 bases at J, with 11 bases between the two ends. The CDR3 nucleotides are TGTGCCAGTACGGACAGCACCTACGAGCAGTACTTC. It specifies CASTDSTYEQYF.

J is TRBJ2-1 and V is TRBV6-1; D is ambiguous. Germline loops: CDR1 MNHNS, CDR2 SASEGT. Trimming stripped 6 bases from V and 7 bases from J, with 10 bases between. CDR3 size: 12 residues. The CDR3 is CASSIARNEQFF. DNA of the CDR3: TGTGCCAGCAGCATCGCTAGAAATGAGCAGTTCTTC.

The genes are TRBV6-1 and TRBJ2-5; D is perhaps TRBD2 (6 bases). V was shortened by 3 bases and J by 5 bases, with 13 bases between the two germline ends. Germline V gene data show CDR1 as MNHNS and CDR2 as SASEGT. There are 14 residues in the CDR3. The DNA of the CDR3 is TGTGCCAGCAGTGAGACAAAAGGAGGGGAGACCCAGTACTTC. This sequence encodes CASSETKGGETQYF.

The chain links TRBV5-6 to TRBJ2-5; 12 bases map to TRBD1. The CDR3 loop spans 16 amino acids. Germline CDR1 SGHDT, CDR2 YYEEEE. Trimming removed 3 bases from V and 5 bases from J; junction bases left unmatched: 8. The CDR3 is CASSWTGTGGRETQYF. Here the CDR3 DNA reads TGTGCCAGCAGCTGGACCGGGACAGGGGGCAGGGAGACCCAGTACTTC.

The table lists this clone with a count of one. The rearrangement joins TRBV18 to TRBJ2-5; D gene ambiguous. Trimming cost V 3 bases and J 4 bases, with 9 bases left between them. CDR1 KGHSH and CDR2 LQKENI come from the germline V gene. The CDR3 is 13 residues long. CDR3 protein: CASSPVFLETQYF. CDR3 bases: TGTGCCAGCTCACCTGTCTTCCTAGAGACCCAGTACTTC.

This clone was counted between two and nine times. The rearrangement uses TRBV5-1 and TRBJ1-2; 7 bases agree with TRBD1. This CDR3 is built from 12 residues. The germline CDR1 and CDR2 sequences are SGHRS and YFSETQ. V lost 4 bases to trimming and J lost 8 bases; unmatched junction nucleotides: 5. CDR3 sequence (DNA): TGCGCCAGCAGCGTAACAGGGGACGGCTACACCTTC. Protein: CASSVTGDGYTF.

The V call is TRBV6-5, the J call TRBJ1-3, with 9 bases matching TRBD1. V trimming: 6 bases; J trimming: 0 bases; junction bases outside the gene matches: 3. The CDR3 has 15 amino acids. Germline V gene data show CDR1 as MNHEY and CDR2 as SVGAGI. CDR3 residues: CASSLTGGSGNTIYF. The CDR3 DNA is TGTGCCAGCAGCTTGACAGGGGGCTCTGGAAACACCATATATTTT.